These T cell receptor beta chains were read from a single sample in a study of blood T cells in healthy people across ages. MiXCR was run by TCRdb on the 5' RACE reads, yielding one entry per CDR3 protein. The table has 550,000 to 650,000 distinct CDR3 sequences, about 26% seen once. These data were also reused for a study on T cells of mothers and their children.

The sequenced material came from blood. These receptors all come from a boy aged 2 to 10 in good health. The CDR3 runs from the conserved cysteine through the conserved F or W. Fields, in order: CDR3 protein, CDR3 DNA, clone size, D gene, V gene, J gene. The D gene is left open where the match is weak. Some rows have no size entry. The others give once, few or many, or a class for an expanded clone.

CDR3 protein: CASSASWPGGKTQYF
CDR3 DNA: TGTGCCAGCAGTGCCTCCTGGCCAGGGGGTAAGACCCAGTACTTC
clone size: -
D gene: TRBD1
V gene: TRBV6-1
J gene: TRBJ2-5

CDR3 protein: CATRGDYEKLFF
CDR3 DNA: TGTGCGACCAGGGGGGACTATGAAAAACTGTTTTTT
clone size: -
D gene: TRBD1
V gene: TRBV2
J gene: TRBJ1-4

CDR3 protein: CASSQEIGGGLTGEQYF
CDR3 DNA: TGCGCCAGCAGCCAAGAAATAGGCGGGGGCCTTACCGGCGAGCAGTACTTC
clone size: once
D gene: -
V gene: TRBV4-1
J gene: TRBJ2-7

CDR3 protein: CASSSLTSNEQFF
CDR3 DNA: TGTGCCAGCAGCTCCTTAACCAGCAATGAGCAGTTCTTC
clone size: few
D gene: -
V gene: TRBV7-6
J gene: TRBJ2-1

CDR3 protein: CASSLSGDGYEQYF
CDR3 DNA: TGCGCCAGCAGCTTGAGCGGAGACGGGTACGAGCAGTACTTC
clone size: -
D gene: -
V gene: TRBV5-1
J gene: TRBJ2-7

CDR3 protein: CASSLMGVTQYF
CDR3 DNA: TGTGCCAGCAGCTTGATGGGGGTGACCCAGTACTTC
clone size: few
D gene: -
V gene: TRBV5-5
J gene: TRBJ2-5

CDR3 protein: CSARDGRSGNTGELFF
CDR3 DNA: TGCAGTGCTAGAGATGGGCGAAGCGGAAACACCGGGGAGCTGTTTTTT
clone size: -
D gene: -
V gene: TRBV20-1
J gene: TRBJ2-2

CDR3 protein: CASSLDSLMGYTF
CDR3 DNA: TGTGCCAGCAGCTTAGATAGTCTGATGGGCTACACCTTC
clone size: -
D gene: -
V gene: TRBV11-2
J gene: TRBJ1-2

CDR3 protein: CASTLTGGLAQPQHF
CDR3 DNA: TGTGCCAGCACCCTGACAGGGGGCCTGGCTCAGCCCCAGCATTTT
clone size: few
D gene: TRBD1
V gene: TRBV2
J gene: TRBJ1-5

CDR3 protein: CASSYSIAGELFF
CDR3 DNA: TGTGCCAGCAGTTACTCGATAGCCGGGGAGCTGTTTTTT
clone size: -
D gene: -
V gene: TRBV6-5
J gene: TRBJ2-2

CDR3 protein: CASSFNGQGDSPLHF
CDR3 DNA: TGTGCCAGCAGTTTCAATGGACAGGGGGATTCACCCCTCCACTTT
clone size: -
D gene: TRBD1
V gene: TRBV27
J gene: TRBJ1-6

CDR3 protein: CASSLAPGLPTPPDEQYF
CDR3 DNA: TGTGCCAGCAGCTTGGCACCGGGACTCCCAACCCCTCCTGACGAGCAGTACTTC
clone size: few
D gene: -
V gene: TRBV7-2
J gene: TRBJ2-7

CDR3 protein: CASSEQSVTGELFF
CDR3 DNA: TGTGCCAGCAGTGAACAGTCGGTCACCGGGGAGCTGTTTTTT
clone size: few
D gene: -
V gene: TRBV6-1
J gene: TRBJ2-2

CDR3 protein: CSVQGAGYEQYF
CDR3 DNA: TGCAGCGTGCAGGGGGCGGGTTACGAGCAGTACTTC
clone size: few
D gene: TRBD1
V gene: TRBV29-1
J gene: TRBJ2-7

CDR3 protein: CSAIDTDYNEQFF
CDR3 DNA: TGCAGTGCTATCGACACAGACTACAATGAGCAGTTCTTC
clone size: -
D gene: -
V gene: TRBV20-1
J gene: TRBJ2-1

CDR3 protein: CSVELAGAEQYF
CDR3 DNA: TGCAGCGTTGAACTAGCAGGAGCCGAGCAGTACTTC
clone size: -
D gene: -
V gene: TRBV29-1
J gene: TRBJ2-7

CDR3 protein: CSARHSGANSYNEQFF
CDR3 DNA: TGCAGTGCTAGACACTCCGGGGCAAACTCCTACAATGAGCAGTTCTTC
clone size: -
D gene: -
V gene: TRBV20-1
J gene: TRBJ2-1

CDR3 protein: CSGTGDNYGYTF
CDR3 DNA: TGCAGCGGGACAGGGGACAACTATGGCTACACCTTC
clone size: -
D gene: TRBD1
V gene: TRBV29-1
J gene: TRBJ1-2

CDR3 protein: CSALGTASTVEQYF
CDR3 DNA: TGCAGTGCCCTGGGAACAGCGAGCACGGTGGAGCAGTACTTC
clone size: -
D gene: -
V gene: TRBV20-1
J gene: TRBJ2-7

CDR3 protein: CSVEVIGSGEKGLSGANVLTF
CDR3 DNA: TGCAGCGTTGAAGTCATCGGGAGCGGGGAGAAGGGACTCTCTGGGGCCAACGTCCTGACTTTC
clone size: few
D gene: TRBD2
V gene: TRBV29-1
J gene: TRBJ2-6

CDR3 protein: CASSLESSLGGNEQFF
CDR3 DNA: TGTGCCAGCAGCTTAGAGTCCTCCCTTGGGGGCAATGAGCAGTTCTTC
clone size: few
D gene: -
V gene: TRBV7-8
J gene: TRBJ2-1

CDR3 protein: CSAWVHSGANVLTF
CDR3 DNA: TGCAGCGCCTGGGTACACTCTGGGGCCAACGTCCTGACTTTC
clone size: -
D gene: -
V gene: TRBV29-1
J gene: TRBJ2-6

CDR3 protein: CASRETGTGDEKLFF
CDR3 DNA: TGTGCCAGCAGGGAGACCGGGACAGGCGATGAAAAACTGTTTTTT
clone size: few
D gene: TRBD1
V gene: TRBV7-9
J gene: TRBJ1-4

CDR3 protein: CASSLRRLAGGLARGNEQFF
CDR3 DNA: TGTGCCAGCAGTTTAAGGCGGCTAGCGGGAGGGTTAGCGCGGGGCAATGAGCAGTTCTTC
clone size: once
D gene: TRBD2
V gene: TRBV12-3/TRBV12-4
J gene: TRBJ2-1

CDR3 protein: CSATFPSWGETQYF
CDR3 DNA: TGCAGTGCCACATTTCCTTCCTGGGGAGAGACCCAGTACTTC
clone size: -
D gene: -
V gene: TRBV20-1
J gene: TRBJ2-5

CDR3 protein: CASSYGRGVGTEAFF
CDR3 DNA: TGTGCCAGCAGTTACGGACGGGGAGTGGGCACTGAAGCTTTCTTT
clone size: -
D gene: -
V gene: TRBV6-2/TRBV6-3
J gene: TRBJ1-1

CDR3 protein: CASSFSSGSNTGELFF
CDR3 DNA: TGTGCCAGCAGTTTTTCAAGCGGTTCGAACACCGGGGAGCTGTTTTTT
clone size: -
D gene: -
V gene: TRBV12-3/TRBV12-4
J gene: TRBJ2-2

CDR3 protein: CAWFAQYGYTF
CDR3 DNA: TGTGCCTGGTTTGCACAGTACGGCTACACCTTC
clone size: -
D gene: -
V gene: TRBV30
J gene: TRBJ1-2

CDR3 protein: CASSLGVGKGYEQYF
CDR3 DNA: TGCGCCAGCAGCTTGGGAGTAGGGAAGGGATACGAGCAGTACTTC
clone size: few
D gene: -
V gene: TRBV5-1
J gene: TRBJ2-7

CDR3 protein: CASSQEGPLFGLAGRISSYNEQFF
CDR3 DNA: TGCGCCAGCAGCCAAGAAGGACCCCTTTTTGGACTAGCGGGCAGAATCAGCTCCTACAATGAGCAGTTCTTC
clone size: once
D gene: TRBD2
V gene: TRBV4-3
J gene: TRBJ2-1

CDR3 protein: CASSPTSGGQYNEQFF
CDR3 DNA: TGTGCCAGCAGCCCCACTAGCGGGGGGCAGTACAATGAGCAGTTCTTC
clone size: few
D gene: TRBD2
V gene: TRBV12-3/TRBV12-4
J gene: TRBJ2-1

CDR3 protein: CASSLAWGGNIQYF
CDR3 DNA: TGTGCCAGCAGCTTGGCCTGGGGGGGAAACATTCAGTACTTC
clone size: -
D gene: TRBD2
V gene: TRBV5-8
J gene: TRBJ2-4

CDR3 protein: CASGHSTGEQYF
CDR3 DNA: TGTGCTAGTGGTCACTCGACAGGGGAGCAGTACTTC
clone size: once
D gene: TRBD1
V gene: TRBV12-5
J gene: TRBJ2-7

CDR3 protein: CAPPRALPDF
CDR3 DNA: TGTGCCCCACCAAGGGCTCTACCAGACTTC
clone size: -
D gene: -
V gene: TRBV15
J gene: TRBJ2-4

CDR3 protein: CASSLSSKETQYF
CDR3 DNA: TGTGCCAGCAGTTTATCCTCTAAGGAGACCCAGTACTTC
clone size: -
D gene: -
V gene: TRBV27
J gene: TRBJ2-5

CDR3 protein: CASSQDETRSTGELFF
CDR3 DNA: TGTGCCAGCAGCCAAGATGAGACTAGATCTACCGGGGAGCTGTTTTTT
clone size: -
D gene: -
V gene: TRBV3-1
J gene: TRBJ2-2

CDR3 protein: CASSAGTGGYGYTF
CDR3 DNA: TGTGCCAGCAGCGCCGGGACAGGGGGCTATGGCTACACCTTC
clone size: few
D gene: TRBD1
V gene: TRBV9
J gene: TRBJ1-2

CDR3 protein: CASTADLQETQYF
CDR3 DNA: TGCGCCAGCACGGCAGACCTCCAAGAGACCCAGTACTTC
clone size: -
D gene: -
V gene: TRBV5-1
J gene: TRBJ2-5

CDR3 protein: CASSLQSSGNTIYF
CDR3 DNA: TGCGCCAGCAGCTTGCAAAGCTCTGGAAACACCATATATTTT
clone size: few
D gene: -
V gene: TRBV5-1
J gene: TRBJ1-3